This T cell receptor (beta chain) was profiled in a study of shared clonotypes between healthy human individuals. Assay: immunoSEQ multiplex PCR; the TCRdb copy retains only in-frame clones and omits some. Among millions of clones, 95% were seen once, and the ten largest hold 0.13%. Sequencing input: naive CD4+ T cells sorted from blood. Subset: CD45RA+ positively selected. The clonotype originates from a man between 18 and 29 years old in good health.

The CDR3 nucleotides read TGTGCCAGCAGTTCACCCCGGACAGCGGGCGGCTACACCTTC. Its translation is CASSSPRTAGGYTF. This rearrangement joins TRBV27 to TRBJ1-2, with D tentatively TRBD1 (6 bases). Deletions cut 4 bases from V and 8 bases from J, with 17 bases between. The CDR3 extends over 14 amino acids. Looked up from germline, CDR1 is MNHEY and CDR2 is SMNVEV (reference sequence).